These 10 T cell receptor beta chains came from one sample sequenced in a study of T cells in Graves' hyperthyroidism and ophthalmopathy. It was RNA transcripts that yielded the amplified TCR beta CDR3 regions. An initial round of RT-PCR targeting the TCR CDR3 relied on the HTBI primer set. TCRdb recomputed calls from the multiplex PCR reads with MiXCR, one row per CDR3 protein. The sample includes about 210,000 distinct CDR3 sequences, around 19% of them seen just once. The sequenced sample consisted of blood. The receptors were gathered from a man in his forties with Graves' hyperthyroidism.

This clonotype came up a few times. This chain joins TRBV5-6 and TRBJ2-5, with D possibly being TRBD1 (6 bases). The CDR3 sequence is 11 residues long. Between the trimmed V and J ends, which lost 4 bases and 9 bases, there was a span of 10 bases. From germline, CDR1 is SGHDT and CDR2 YYEEEE. In DNA form, the CDR3 reads TGTGCCAGCAGCATGACAGGTGCCCAGTACTTC. Its protein product is CASSMTGAQYF.

This clonotype occurred a few times. In DNA, the CDR3 is TGTGCCAGCAGCTTAGGGGGACAGTACAATCAGCCCCAGCATTTT. It encodes CASSLGGQYNQPQHF. V usage is TRBV11-2 and J usage is TRBJ1-5; TRBD1 matches at 7 bases. The CDR3 consists of 15 residues. Germline V gives CDR1 SGHAT, CDR2 FQNNGV. The junction had 3 bases not matched to a gene; V was cut back by 1 base and J by 3 bases.

This chain uses TRBV12-3 or TRBV12-4 with TRBJ1-4; D call uncertain. The CDR3 totals 16 residues. Trimming took off 4 bases at V and 2 bases at J, with 14 bases between the two ends. CDR3 sequence: CASSSQALGTNEKLFF. CDR3 nucleotides: TGTGCCAGCAGTTCGCAGGCCTTAGGCACTAATGAAAAACTGTTTTTT.

This clonotype was detected many times. The chain is built from TRBV3-1 and TRBJ1-4, with D hard to call. The germline gives CDR1 LGHDT, CDR2 YNNKEL (reference sequence). This CDR3 is 12 amino acids long. V lost 4 bases, J lost 8 bases, and 8 bases lay in between. In DNA form, the CDR3 reads TGTGCCAGCAGCCCTATGGGGGAAAAACTGTTTTTT. Its translation is CASSPMGEKLFF.

In its sample, this clonotype was seen many times. The chain uses TRBV6-1 and TRBJ2-5; D tentatively reads TRBD1 or TRBD2 (5 bases each). The CDR3 loop spans 14 amino acids. From germline, CDR1 is MNHNS and CDR2 SASEGT. V shed 1 base and J shed 7 bases, with 13 bases lying between them. CDR3 nucleotides: TGTGCCAGCAGTGAAGTATGGGGGAAGGGGACCCAGTACTTC. It specifies CASSEVWGKGTQYF.

This clonotype was counted at least ten times. The CDR3 sequence is CASRDYEQYF. DNA of the CDR3: TGTGCCAGCCGGGACTACGAGCAGTACTTC. The chain joins TRBV28 to TRBJ2-7, with D possibly TRBD2 on 5 matching bases. CDR3 size: 10 residues. CDR1 and CDR2 from the germline V gene are MDHEN and SYDVKM. V was pared by 8 bases and J by 3 bases, with 5 bases between.

This clonotype was seen many times. The rearrangement joins TRBV6-2 or TRBV6-3 to TRBJ2-1, with 7 nucleotides matching TRBD1. The length of the CDR3 is 13 residues. V lost 4 bases and J lost 8; bases outside the gene matches: 5. In germline, CDR1 is MNHEY, CDR2 SVGEGT. CDR3 bases: TGTGCCAGCAGTTGGACAGGTTGGGATGAGCAGTTCTTC. Amino acids: CASSWTGWDEQFF.

The V gene is TRBV19, the J gene TRBJ2-7; D perhaps matches TRBD1 (6 bases). This CDR3 is built from 16 residues. The V end was cut by 1 base, the J end by 1 base, with 14 bases between. Looked up from germline, CDR1 is LNHDA and CDR2 is SQIVND (reference sequence). The CDR3 region has the DNA TGTGCCAGTAGTATAGGACAGGTGGGGATGTCCTACGAGCAGTACTTC. Translated: CASSIGQVGMSYEQYF.

This clonotype was detected many times. The V gene is TRBV12-3 or TRBV12-4, the J gene TRBJ1-1, with TRBD1 identical over 7 bases. The V and J ends lost 4 bases and 1 base, in that order; junction bases with no gene match: 3. The CDR3 sequence is 14 residues long. The CDR3 reads CASSSRDRNTEAFF. The CDR3 coding sequence is TGTGCCAGCAGTTCCAGGGACAGGAACACTGAAGCTTTCTTT.

Only a few counts were recorded for this clonotype. CDR3 nucleotides: TGCAGTGCTAGAGATCTAGATAGCGGGGGGTCAGATACGCAGTATTTT. Translated: CSARDLDSGGSDTQYF. This rearrangement joins TRBV20-1 to TRBJ2-3; 10 nucleotides align to TRBD2. Germline CDR1 DFQATT, CDR2 SNEGSKA (reference sequence). V dropped 0 bases and J dropped 4; count of bases not matched to a gene: 7. CDR3 length equals 16 residues.